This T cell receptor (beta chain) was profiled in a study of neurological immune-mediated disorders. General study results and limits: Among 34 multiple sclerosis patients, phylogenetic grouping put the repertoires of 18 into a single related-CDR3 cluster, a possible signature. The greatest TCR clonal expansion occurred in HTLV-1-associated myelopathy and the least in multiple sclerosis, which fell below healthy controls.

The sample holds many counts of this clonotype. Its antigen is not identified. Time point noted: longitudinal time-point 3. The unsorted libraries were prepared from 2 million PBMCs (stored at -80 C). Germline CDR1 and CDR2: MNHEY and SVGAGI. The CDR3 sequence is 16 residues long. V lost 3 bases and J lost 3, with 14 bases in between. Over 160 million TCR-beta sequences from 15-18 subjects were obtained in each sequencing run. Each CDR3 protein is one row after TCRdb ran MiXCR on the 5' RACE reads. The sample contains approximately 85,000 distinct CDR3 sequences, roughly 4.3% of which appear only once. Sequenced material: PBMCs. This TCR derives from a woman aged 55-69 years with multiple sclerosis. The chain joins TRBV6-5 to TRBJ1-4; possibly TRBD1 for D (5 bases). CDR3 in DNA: TGTGCCAGCAGTTATACATATTTAGGGGCTAATGAAAAACTGTTTTTT. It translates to CASSYTYLGANEKLFF.